Shown below are 8 T cell receptor beta chains from a single sample sequenced in a study of blood T cells in healthy people across ages. A J-beta primer mix and a sample-barcoded 5' primer were used in a second PCR of about 7 to 12 cycles. TCRdb ran MiXCR on the 5' RACE reads and lists one entry per CDR3 protein. Here the sample spans more than 1 million distinct CDR3 sequences, under 55% being singletons. What was sequenced was blood. These receptors came from an older woman in good health.

The chain joins TRBV28 to TRBJ2-7; 8 bases agree with TRBD1. Germline V gene lookup returns CDR1 MDHEN and CDR2 SYDVKM. The CDR3 runs 14 residues. With 6 bases clipped from V and 2 bases from J, the junction kept 6 bases outside the gene matches. In nucleotides, the CDR3 is TGTGCCAGCAGAACGACAGGGGATCCCTACGAGCAGTACTTC. It encodes CASRTTGDPYEQYF. The full variable domain, completed using reference TRBV28 and TRBJ2-7, is DVKVTQSSRYLVKRTGEKVFLECVQDMDHENMFWYRQDPGLGLRLIYFSYDVKMKEKGDIPEGYSVSREKKERFSLILESASTNQTSMYLCASRTTGDPYEQYFGPGTRLTVT.

This chain uses TRBV15 with TRBJ2-1; D call uncertain. Germline V CDR1 and CDR2: LNHNV, YYDKDF (reference sequence). Trimming removed 4 bases at V and 6 bases at J, with 16 bases between. This CDR3 comprises 15 residues. CDR3 nucleotide sequence: TGTGCCACCAGCAAAAACGCCGAATCGGGCAATGAGCAGTTCTTC. Translating gives CATSKNAESGNEQFF.

The chain has TRBV20-1 and TRBJ2-3; unclear D gene. The CDR3 is 14 residues long. The germline V gene has CDR1 DFQATT and CDR2 SNEGSKA (reference sequence). Trimming took off 6 bases at V and 1 base at J, with 14 bases between the two ends. CDR3 nucleotides: TGCAGTGCAAACCCCTGGGGTGGCACAGATACGCAGTATTTT. Residues: CSANPWGGTDTQYF.

V is TRBV29-1 and J is TRBJ2-7, with TRBD1 as a possible D gene (6 bases). The CDR3 is made up of 12 amino acids. Germline V gene data show CDR1 as SQVTM and CDR2 as ANQGSEA. Trimming shortened V by 7 bases and J by 5 bases, and 15 bases separated the two germline ends. DNA for the CDR3: TGCAGCGCCGTACAGGGAAATAACGAGCAGTACTTC. Encoded protein: CSAVQGNNEQYF.

The V gene is TRBV5-1, the J gene TRBJ2-1; either TRBD1 or TRBD2 may supply D (5 bases each). Germline CDR1 reads SGHRS; CDR2 reads YFSETQ. V was trimmed by 4 bases and J by 5 bases, leaving 13 bases between them. The CDR3 length is 14 residues. CDR3 nucleotide sequence: TGCGCCAGCAGCCCGACGGGACCCAACAATGAGCAGTTCTTC. Translating gives CASSPTGPNNEQFF.

The chain has TRBV7-2 and TRBJ1-2; the D gene is possibly TRBD1 (6 bases). CDR3 size: 14 residues. Trimming removed 6 bases from V and 4 bases from J, with 15 bases in between. In germline, CDR1 is SGHTA, CDR2 FQGNSA. The CDR3 sequence: CASRPVTGIYGYTF. CDR3 DNA sequence: TGTGCCAGCAGACCCGTCACAGGGATCTATGGCTACACCTTC.

This clonotype was detected only a few times. V is TRBV28 and J is TRBJ2-5, with unresolved D. TRBJ2-7 explains the end of the DNA better; the J call may be wrong. This CDR3 is built from 14 residues. Germline V gene lookup returns CDR1 MDHEN and CDR2 SYDVKM. CDR3: CASSPRVRAYEQYF. Written as DNA, the CDR3 is TGTGCCAGCAGTCCTAGGGTCCGGGCGTACGAGCAGTACTTC.

V gene TRBV18 combines with J gene TRBJ1-4, with 8 positions matching TRBD1. Per germline, CDR1 KGHSH and CDR2 LQKENI. The CDR3 runs to 16 residues. The J segment lost 7 bases and the V segment lost 2 bases, leaving 9 bases of the junction unmatched. CDR3 in DNA: TGTGCCAGCTCACCAAACCGACAGGGGCGAAGTGAAAAACTGTTTTTT. It specifies CASSPNRQGRSEKLFF.